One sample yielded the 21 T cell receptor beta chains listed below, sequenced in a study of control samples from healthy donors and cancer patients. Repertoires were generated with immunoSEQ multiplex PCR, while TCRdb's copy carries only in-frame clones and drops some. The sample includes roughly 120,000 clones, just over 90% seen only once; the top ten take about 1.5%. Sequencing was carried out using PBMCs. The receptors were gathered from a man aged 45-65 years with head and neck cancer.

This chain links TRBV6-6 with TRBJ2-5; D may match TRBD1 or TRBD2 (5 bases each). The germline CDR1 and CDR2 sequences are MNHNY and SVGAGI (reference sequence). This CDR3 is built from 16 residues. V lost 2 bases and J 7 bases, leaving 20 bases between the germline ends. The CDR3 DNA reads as TGTGCCAGCAGTTACGAGGACAATCACCTGAGGGGGACCCAGTACTTC. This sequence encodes CASSYEDNHLRGTQYF.

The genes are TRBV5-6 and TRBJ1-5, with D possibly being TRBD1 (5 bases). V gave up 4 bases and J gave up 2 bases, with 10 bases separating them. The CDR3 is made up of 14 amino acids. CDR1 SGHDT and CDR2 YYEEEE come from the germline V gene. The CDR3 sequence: CASSPGMGNQPQHF. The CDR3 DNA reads TGTGCCAGCAGCCCAGGGATGGGCAATCAGCCCCAGCATTTT.

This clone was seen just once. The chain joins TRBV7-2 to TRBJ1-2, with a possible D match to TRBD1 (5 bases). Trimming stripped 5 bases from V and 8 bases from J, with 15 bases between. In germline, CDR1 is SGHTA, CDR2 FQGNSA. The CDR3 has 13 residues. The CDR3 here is CASSREGLGGYTF. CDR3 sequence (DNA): TGTGCCAGCAGCAGAGAGGGGCTTGGGGGCTACACCTTC.

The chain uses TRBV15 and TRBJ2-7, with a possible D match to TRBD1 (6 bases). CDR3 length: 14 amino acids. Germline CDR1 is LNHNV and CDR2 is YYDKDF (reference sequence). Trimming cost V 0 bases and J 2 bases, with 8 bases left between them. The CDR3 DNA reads TGTGCCACCAGCAGAGACAGGGGTCCCTACGAGCAGTACTTC. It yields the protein CATSRDRGPYEQYF. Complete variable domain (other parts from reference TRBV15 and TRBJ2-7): DAMVIQNPRYQVTQFGKPVTLSCSQTLNHNVMYWYQQKSSQAPKLLFHYYDKDFNNEADTPDNFQSRRPNTSFCFLDIRSPGLGDTAMYLCATSRDRGPYEQYFGPGTRLTVT.

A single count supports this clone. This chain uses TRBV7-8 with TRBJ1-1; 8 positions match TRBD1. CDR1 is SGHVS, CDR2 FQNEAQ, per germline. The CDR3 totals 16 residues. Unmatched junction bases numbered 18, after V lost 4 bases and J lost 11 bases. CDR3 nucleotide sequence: TGTGCCAGCAGCTCCTTAAGAGGACAGGGTTCAGGGAAGGCTTTCTTT. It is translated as CASSSLRGQGSGKAFF.

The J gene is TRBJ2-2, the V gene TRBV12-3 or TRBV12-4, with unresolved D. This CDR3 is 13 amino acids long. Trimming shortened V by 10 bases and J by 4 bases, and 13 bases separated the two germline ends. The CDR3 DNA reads TGTGCCACCCGGACGGGCTTCACCGGGGAGCTGTTTTTT. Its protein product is CATRTGFTGELFF.

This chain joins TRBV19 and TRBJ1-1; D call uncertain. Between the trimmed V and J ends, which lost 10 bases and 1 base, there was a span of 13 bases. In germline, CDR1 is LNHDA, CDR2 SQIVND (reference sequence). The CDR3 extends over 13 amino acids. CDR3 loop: CATFGLKNTEAFF. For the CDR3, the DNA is TGTGCCACCTTTGGGCTGAAGAACACTGAAGCTTTCTTT.

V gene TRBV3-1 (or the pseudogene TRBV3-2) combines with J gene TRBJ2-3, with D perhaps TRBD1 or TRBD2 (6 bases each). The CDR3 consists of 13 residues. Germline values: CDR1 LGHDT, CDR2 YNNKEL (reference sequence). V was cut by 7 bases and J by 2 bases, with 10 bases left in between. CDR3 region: CASIGGNTDTQYF. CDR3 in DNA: TGTGCCAGCATAGGGGGGAACACAGATACGCAGTATTTT.

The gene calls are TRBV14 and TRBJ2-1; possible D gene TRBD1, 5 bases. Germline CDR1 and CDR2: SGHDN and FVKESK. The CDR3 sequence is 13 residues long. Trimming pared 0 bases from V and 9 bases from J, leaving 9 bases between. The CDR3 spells CASSQDQGSEQFF. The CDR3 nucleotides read TGTGCCAGCAGCCAAGATCAGGGTAGTGAGCAGTTCTTC.

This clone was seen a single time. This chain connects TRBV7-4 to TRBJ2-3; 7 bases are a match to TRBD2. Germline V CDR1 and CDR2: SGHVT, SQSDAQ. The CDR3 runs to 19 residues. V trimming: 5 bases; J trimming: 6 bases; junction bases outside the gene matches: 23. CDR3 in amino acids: CASSDIYSGGLESLDTQYF. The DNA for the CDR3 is TGTGCCAGCAGCGATATCTACTCCGGAGGACTAGAGAGTCTGGATACGCAGTATTTT.

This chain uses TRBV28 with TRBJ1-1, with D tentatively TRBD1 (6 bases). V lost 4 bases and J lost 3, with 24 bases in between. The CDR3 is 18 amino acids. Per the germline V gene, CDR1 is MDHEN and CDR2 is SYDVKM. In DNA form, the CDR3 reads TGTGCCAGCAGTTCCTTACAGGGTTTCTTACTAGAGGACACTGAAGCTTTCTTT. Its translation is CASSSLQGFLLEDTEAFF.

This chain's CDR3 is CASSQDSGGDYGYTF. CDR3 bases: TGTGCCAGCAGCCAAGATTCGGGGGGGGACTATGGCTACACCTTC. This chain links TRBV4-2 with TRBJ1-2, with D possibly TRBD1 on 5 matching bases. V lost 0 bases, J lost 3 bases, and 11 bases lay in between. Germline V gene data show CDR1 as LGHNA and CDR2 as YNFKEQ. The CDR3 sequence is 15 residues long.

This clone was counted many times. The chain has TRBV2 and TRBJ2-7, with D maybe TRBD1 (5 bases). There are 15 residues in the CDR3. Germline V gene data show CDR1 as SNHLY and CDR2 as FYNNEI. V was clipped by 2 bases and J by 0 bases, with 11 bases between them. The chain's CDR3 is CASSELGDSSYEQYF. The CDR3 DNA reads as TGTGCCAGCAGTGAACTGGGTGACAGCTCCTACGAGCAGTACTTC.

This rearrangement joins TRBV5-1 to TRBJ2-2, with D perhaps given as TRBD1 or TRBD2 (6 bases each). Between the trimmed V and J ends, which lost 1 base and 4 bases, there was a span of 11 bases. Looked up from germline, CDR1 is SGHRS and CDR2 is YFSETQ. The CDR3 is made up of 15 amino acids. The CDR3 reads CASSLLGGGTGELFF. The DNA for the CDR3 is TGCGCCAGCAGCTTGTTGGGGGGCGGCACCGGGGAGCTGTTTTTT.

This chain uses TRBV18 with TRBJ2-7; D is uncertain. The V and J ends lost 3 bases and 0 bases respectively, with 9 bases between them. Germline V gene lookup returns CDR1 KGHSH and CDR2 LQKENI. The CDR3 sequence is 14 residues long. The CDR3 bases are TGTGCCAGCTCACCGAGGCGGAGCTCCTACGAGCAGTACTTC. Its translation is CASSPRRSSYEQYF.

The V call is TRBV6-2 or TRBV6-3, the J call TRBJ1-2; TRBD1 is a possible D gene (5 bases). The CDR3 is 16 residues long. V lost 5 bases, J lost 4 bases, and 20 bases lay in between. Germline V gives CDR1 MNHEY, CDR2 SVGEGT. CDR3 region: CASSPRRRGLGYGYTF. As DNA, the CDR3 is TGTGCCAGCAGTCCCCGGCGGCGGGGCTTGGGCTATGGCTACACCTTC.

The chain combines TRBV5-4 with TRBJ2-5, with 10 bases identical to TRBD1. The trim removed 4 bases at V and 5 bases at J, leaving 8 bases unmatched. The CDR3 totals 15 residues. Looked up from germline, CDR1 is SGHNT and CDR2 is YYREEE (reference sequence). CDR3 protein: CASSRDRGRGETQYF. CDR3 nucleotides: TGTGCCAGCAGCAGGGACAGGGGTAGAGGGGAGACCCAGTACTTC. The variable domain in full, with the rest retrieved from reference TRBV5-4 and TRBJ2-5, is ETGVTQSPTHLIKTRGQQVTLRCSSQSGHNTVSWYQQALGQGPQFIFQYYREEENGRGNFPPRFSGLQFPNYSSELNVNALELDDSALYLCASSRDRGRGETQYFGPGTRLLVL.

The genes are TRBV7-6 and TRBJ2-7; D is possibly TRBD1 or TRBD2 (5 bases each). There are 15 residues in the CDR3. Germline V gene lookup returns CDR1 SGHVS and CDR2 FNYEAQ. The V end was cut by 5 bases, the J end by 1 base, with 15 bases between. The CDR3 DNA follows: TGTGCCAGCAGCCCGGGGCGGACACCGTCCTACGAGCAGTACTTC. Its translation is CASSPGRTPSYEQYF.

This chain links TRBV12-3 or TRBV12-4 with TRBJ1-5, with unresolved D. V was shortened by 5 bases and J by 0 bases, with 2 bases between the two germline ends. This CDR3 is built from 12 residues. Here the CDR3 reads CASSDSNQPQHF. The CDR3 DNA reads TGTGCCAGCAGTGATAGCAATCAGCCCCAGCATTTT.

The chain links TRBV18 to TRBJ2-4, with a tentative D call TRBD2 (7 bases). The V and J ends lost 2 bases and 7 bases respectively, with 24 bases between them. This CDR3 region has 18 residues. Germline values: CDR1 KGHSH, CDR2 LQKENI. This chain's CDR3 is CASSPTRGGGAYGNIQYF. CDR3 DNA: TGTGCCAGCTCACCAACGAGGGGCGGGGGCGCTTATGGGAACATTCAGTACTTC.

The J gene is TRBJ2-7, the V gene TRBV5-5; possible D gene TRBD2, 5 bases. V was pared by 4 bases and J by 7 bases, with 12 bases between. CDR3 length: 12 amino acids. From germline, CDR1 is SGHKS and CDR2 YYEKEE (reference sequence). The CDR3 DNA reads TGTGCCAGCAGCCATAGGACTGAAGAGCAGTACTTC. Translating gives CASSHRTEEQYF.